This TCR beta chain was captured by sequencing in a study of T-cell reconstitution after alpha-beta-depleted transplantation in children. V lost 2 bases, J lost 3 bases, and 13 bases lay in between. Germline V CDR1 and CDR2: MNHEY, SVGAGI. The CDR3 spans 16 residues. For TCRbeta, the library was prepared with unique molecular identifiers. MiXCR, run by TCRdb on the PCR reads, gives a single entry per CDR3 protein. In the table there are 250,000 to 300,000 distinct CDR3 sequences, roughly a tenth of which are singletons. This clonotype was observed many times. This TCR derives from a boy in the first two years of life with acute myeloid leukemia, due to receive a stem cell transplant. The chain uses TRBV6-5 and TRBJ2-2; D not certain. Here the sequenced sample was PBMCs, taken before TCRalphabeta/CD19-depleted stem cell transplant. The CDR3, as DNA: TGTGCCAGCAGTTACGGTCGGTGGAGAGACACCGGGGAGCTGTTTTTT. Its translation: CASSYGRWRDTGELFF.